These 28 T cell receptor beta chains were all obtained from the same sample, sequenced in a study of blood T cells in healthy people across ages. PCR was performed a second time for roughly 7 to 11 cycles using a sample-barcoded 5' primer and a J-beta primer mix. TCRdb recomputed calls from the 5' RACE reads with MiXCR, one row per CDR3 protein. The repertoire holds fewer than 700,000 distinct CDR3 sequences, with 40% to 50% as singletons. The specimen sequenced was blood. The receptors here all came from an elderly man in good health.

Points on this clonotype: One end of the junction does not line up with germline, which may come from a read error. J is TRBJ2-1 and V is TRBV27; a weak D match, TRBD2 (6 bases). Germline CDR1 reads MNHEY; CDR2 reads SMNVEV (reference sequence). The CDR3 covers 18 residues. The CDR3 DNA follows: TGTACCAGCAGTTGGGGAAGGGCGGGGACTTATAACTACAATGAGCAGTTCTTC. Protein: CTSSWGRAGTYNYNEQFF.

The chain couples TRBV12-3 or TRBV12-4 to TRBJ2-1; possibly TRBD1 or TRBD2 for D (5 bases each). V lost 3 bases and J lost 9, with 6 bases in between. This CDR3 region has 11 residues. This chain's CDR3 is CASSLGVEQFF. Here the CDR3 DNA reads TGTGCCAGCAGTTTGGGGGTTGAGCAGTTCTTC.

This sequence joins TRBV11-2 and TRBJ2-7, with unresolved D. V was cut by 1 base and J by 5 bases, with 12 bases left in between. CDR3 length: 14 amino acids. CDR1 is SGHAT and CDR2 is FQNNGV in the germline V gene. This CDR3 reads CASSLGLPGHEQYF. The CDR3 region has the DNA TGTGCCAGCAGCTTAGGTCTCCCAGGCCACGAGCAGTACTTC.

This clonotype was counted only a few times. Here the CDR3 DNA reads TGTGCCAGCAGCCTCGGACTAGATCCCTACAATGAGCAGTTCTTC. Its protein is CASSLGLDPYNEQFF. V usage is TRBV2 and J usage is TRBJ2-1, with 7 bases fitting TRBD2. CDR1 SNHLY and CDR2 FYNNEI come from the germline V gene. Trimming cost V 6 bases and J 2 bases; bases outside gene matches: 7. The CDR3 consists of 15 residues.

The chain recombines TRBV5-1 with TRBJ1-5, with D unclear. Germline V gene data show CDR1 as SGHRS and CDR2 as YFSETQ. The CDR3 is 14 amino acids. Trimming took 2 bases from V and 7 from J, leaving 13 bases between them. CDR3 amino acids: CASSLGGGSQPQHF. CDR3 sequence (DNA): TGCGCCAGCAGCTTAGGAGGAGGTTCGCAGCCCCAGCATTTT.

The chain employs TRBV6-2 or TRBV6-3 and TRBJ2-7, with D perhaps assigned TRBD1 or TRBD2 (5 bases each). Trimming took off 2 bases at V and 4 bases at J, with 12 bases between the two ends. The CDR3 totals 14 residues. Looked up from germline, CDR1 is MNHEY and CDR2 is SVGEGT. The CDR3, as DNA: TGTGCCAGCAGTTACGGGGGACCAAAGTACGAGCAGTACTTC. Translation gives CASSYGGPKYEQYF.

On this clonotype itself: At one end the junction does not follow the germline gene, possibly because of a read error. The rearrangement links TRBV4-2 to TRBJ2-1; 9 bases are shared with TRBD1. The J call could be wrong; TRBJ2-7 is a better fit for the DNA end. The germline V gene has CDR1 LGHNA and CDR2 YNFKEQ. The length of the CDR3 is 14 residues. CDR3 sequence reads: CAGSQGQGSYEQYF. CDR3 in DNA: TGTGCCGGCAGCCAAGGACAGGGGTCGTACGAGCAGTACTTC.

This clonotype was counted between two and nine times. This chain joins TRBV7-2 and TRBJ2-3, with a tentative D call TRBD2 (5 bases). The ends were cut back, 5 bases at V and 2 bases at J, with 14 bases in the middle. Per germline, CDR1 SGHTA and CDR2 FQGNSA. There are 15 residues in the CDR3. The CDR3 DNA sequence: TGTGCCAGCAGCCCCCCCGGACTCCTCACAGATACGCAGTATTTT. This translates into CASSPPGLLTDTQYF. Combining the CDR3 with reference TRBV7-2 and TRBJ2-3 gives the whole variable domain GAGVSQSPSNKVTEKGKDVELRCDPISGHTALYWYRQSLGQGLEFLIYFQGNSAPDKSGLPSDRFSAERTGGSVSTLTIQRTQQEDSAVYLCASSPPGLLTDTQYFGPGTRLTVL.

A few counts support this clonotype. The junction and the germline gene differ at one end; a read error may be behind it. This chain uses TRBV24-1 with TRBJ2-3, with 8 bases matching TRBD2. Germline-derived CDR1 and CDR2 are KGHDR and SFDVKD. The CDR3 is made up of 16 amino acids. The CDR3 protein is CATSDPGLAGRNTQYF. CDR3 nucleotides: TGTGCCACTAGTGACCCCGGGCTAGCGGGCCGGAATACGCAGTATTTT.

Written as DNA, the CDR3 is TGCAGTGCCAGAAGGCAGGGGGCGGGTGAGCAGTACTTC. Amino acid sequence: CSARRQGAGEQYF. The genes are TRBV20-1 and TRBJ2-7, with 8 bases fitting TRBD1. The CDR3 runs 13 residues. Germline CDR1 DFQATT, CDR2 SNEGSKA (reference sequence). The J segment lost 7 bases and the V segment lost 6 bases, leaving 11 bases of the junction unmatched.

The chain recombines TRBV10-3 with TRBJ1-2; D gene ambiguous. V was shortened by 5 bases and J by 1 base, with 11 bases between the two germline ends. Germline CDR1 reads ENHRY; CDR2 reads SYGVKD. The CDR3 has 14 amino acids. In DNA form, the CDR3 reads TGTGCCATCAGTCACAGTCAAGATAACTATGGCTACACCTTC. It translates to CAISHSQDNYGYTF.

This clonotype was seen more than once but under ten times. The chain recombines TRBV6-6 with TRBJ2-1; 7 positions match TRBD1. Germline trimming cut 8 bases from V and 4 bases from J; bases unmatched to any gene: 5. Germline lookup yields CDR1 MNHNY and CDR2 SVGAGI (reference sequence). This CDR3 has 13 amino acids. CDR3 protein: CASAVQGYNEQFF. CDR3 in DNA: TGTGCCAGCGCGGTACAGGGGTACAATGAGCAGTTCTTC.

The table lists this clonotype with a count of one. The chain employs TRBV28 and TRBJ2-4, with D unresolved. V was trimmed by 6 bases and J by 0 bases, leaving 15 bases between them. Looked up from germline, CDR1 is MDHEN and CDR2 is SYDVKM. The length of the CDR3 is 16 residues. CDR3 sequence reads: CASRSSTVIAKNIQYF. The CDR3 region has the DNA TGTGCCAGCAGGTCCTCTACAGTGATAGCCAAAAACATTCAGTACTTC.

Note on this clonotype: A junction boundary mismatches the germline segment, possibly from a read error. This sequence joins TRBV7-2 and TRBJ2-7, with 11 bases fitting TRBD2. Germline V gene sequence: CDR1 SGHTA, CDR2 FQGNSA. This CDR3 comprises 16 residues. This CDR3 reads CAGSLRVAGGPYEQYF. The CDR3 DNA follows: TGTGCCGGCAGCTTACGGGTAGCGGGAGGGCCCTACGAGCAGTACTTC.

The gene calls are TRBV11-2 and TRBJ1-6; TRBD1 matches 7 bases. The CDR3 is 18 amino acids. In germline, CDR1 is SGHAT, CDR2 FQNNGV. Germline trimming cut 4 bases from V and 6 bases from J; bases unmatched to any gene: 15. The CDR3 nucleotides are TGTGCCAGCAGCTCGGCTCGCGGGGGGGGACAGACTAATTCACCCCTCCACTTT. As protein: CASSSARGGGQTNSPLHF.

The rearrangement joins TRBV29-1 to TRBJ1-2, with 7 positions matching TRBD1. This CDR3 region has 11 residues. The V and J ends lost 6 bases and 8 bases, in that order; junction bases with no gene match: 6. Germline V lookup: CDR1 SQVTM, CDR2 ANQGSEA. The CDR3 sequence is CSVIGGGGYTF. The CDR3 DNA reads TGCAGCGTCATAGGGGGCGGCGGCTACACCTTC.

The chain couples TRBV12-3 or TRBV12-4 to TRBJ2-4; D may be TRBD1 (6 bases). The V end lost 0 bases, the J end lost 4 bases, and 10 bases lay between the germline ends. The length of the CDR3 is 15 residues. CDR3 sequence (DNA): TGTGCCAGCAGTTTAGCGGGGGCGAGGAAAAACATTCAGTACTTC. Protein sequence: CASSLAGARKNIQYF.

The chain recombines TRBV20-1 with TRBJ2-2; D not certain. The ends were cut back, 1 base at V and 4 bases at J, with 10 bases in the middle. The CDR3 has 14 residues. Germline V gene data show CDR1 as DFQATT and CDR2 as SNEGSKA (reference sequence). The CDR3 sequence: CSARATGFTGELFF. CDR3 sequence (DNA): TGCAGTGCTAGAGCCACTGGGTTCACCGGGGAGCTGTTTTTT.

A few counts support this clonotype. The chain is built from TRBV12-3 or TRBV12-4 and TRBJ2-7; D remains ambiguous. The DNA end is a closer match to TRBJ2-5, so the J assignment may be wrong. CDR3 size: 15 residues. The CDR3 sequence: CASRPDTEPRETQYF. In DNA, the CDR3 is TGTGCCAGCAGACCTGACACCGAACCGAGAGAGACCCAGTACTTC.

This clonotype has a handful of counts. At one end, the junction sequence differs from germline, possibly due to a read error. The chain uses TRBV5-5 and TRBJ2-1; tentative D call: TRBD1 (6 bases). The CDR3 covers 15 residues. Per the germline V gene, CDR1 is SGHKS and CDR2 is YYEKEE (reference sequence). The DNA for the CDR3 is TGTGCCAATTCTAAACAGGGATCGTACTACGATGAGCAGTTCTTC. Protein: CANSKQGSYYDEQFF.

This clonotype has a handful of counts. The chain links TRBV7-2 to TRBJ1-1, with D possibly TRBD1 on 6 matching bases. Deletions cut 8 bases from V and 3 bases from J, with 13 bases between. The CDR3 runs to 13 residues. The V gene's germline CDR1 is SGHTA and CDR2 FQGNSA. As DNA, the CDR3 is TGTGCCAGCGGAGGACAGCGGGACACTGAAGCTTTCTTT. Its protein product is CASGGQRDTEAFF. The full variable domain, with the rest looked up from reference TRBV7-2 and TRBJ1-1, is GAGVSQSPSNKVTEKGKDVELRCDPISGHTALYWYRQSLGQGLEFLIYFQGNSAPDKSGLPSDRFSAERTGGSVSTLTIQRTQQEDSAVYLCASGGQRDTEAFFGQGTRLTVV.

The chain uses TRBV4-2 and TRBJ2-1; weak D call: TRBD2 (5 bases). Trimming pared 1 base from V and 0 bases from J, leaving 13 bases between. The CDR3 has 17 amino acids. CDR1 and CDR2 (germline): LGHNA, YNFKEQ. The DNA of the CDR3 is TGTGCCAGCAGCCAAGGACCGATGAGCGGCTCCTACAATGAGCAGTTCTTC. This encodes CASSQGPMSGSYNEQFF.

The chain has TRBV27 and TRBJ2-1, with unresolved D. Germline CDR1 reads MNHEY; CDR2 reads SMNVEV (reference sequence). V shed 4 bases and J shed 8 bases, with 21 bases lying between them. The CDR3 has 16 residues. In DNA, the CDR3 is TGTGCCAGCAGTTCCCCCCCGGACCTTAAGGGTTATGAGCAGTTCTTC. Encoded protein: CASSSPPDLKGYEQFF.

The chain employs TRBV21-1 and TRBJ2-7; TRBD2 is the table's D call, not checked against the DNA. TRBV21-1 is a recognized pseudogene. This CDR3 has 14 amino acids. For the CDR3, the DNA is TGTGCCAGCAGCAAAGAAGGTAGCGGGGGGGAGCAGTACTTC. Protein product: CASSKEGSGGEQYF.

The rearrangement links TRBV6-6 to TRBJ2-5; no clear D gene. Germline V gene data show CDR1 as MNHNY and CDR2 as SVGAGI (reference sequence). The V end was cut by 5 bases, the J end by 4 bases, with 14 bases between. The CDR3 has 14 residues. This chain's CDR3 is CASSDTGRRETQYF. CDR3 nucleotides: TGTGCCAGCAGTGACACGGGTCGGCGAGAGACCCAGTACTTC.

This clonotype was detected once. The chain carries TRBV30 and TRBJ2-1, with D possibly called TRBD1 or TRBD2 (6 bases each). This CDR3 has 15 amino acids. Germline loops: CDR1 GTSNPN, CDR2 SVGIG (reference sequence). V lost 1 base and J 5 bases, leaving 15 bases between the germline ends. The CDR3 here is CAWSGVGGPNNEQFF. For the CDR3, the DNA is TGTGCCTGGAGTGGGGTCGGGGGCCCTAACAATGAGCAGTTCTTC.

V and J are TRBV7-2 and TRBJ2-7; D assignment may be TRBD1 or TRBD2 (7 bases each). The last part of the DNA fits TRBJ2-5 better; the J call may be wrong. Germline lookup yields CDR1 SGHTA and CDR2 FQGNSA. This CDR3 has 16 residues. This chain's CDR3 is CASSLEGSRGGETQYF. The CDR3 DNA follows: TGTGCCAGCAGCTTAGAAGGGTCCAGGGGGGGAGAGACCCAGTACTTC.

The genes are TRBV7-2 and TRBJ2-5, with a weak D call TRBD1 (6 bases). Germline CDR1 is SGHTA and CDR2 is FQGNSA. The CDR3 length is 13 residues. Trimming cost V 7 bases and J 3 bases, with 12 bases left between them. CDR3 sequence: CASTLGGKETQYF. The CDR3 DNA sequence: TGTGCCAGCACCCTAGGGGGAAAAGAGACCCAGTACTTC.